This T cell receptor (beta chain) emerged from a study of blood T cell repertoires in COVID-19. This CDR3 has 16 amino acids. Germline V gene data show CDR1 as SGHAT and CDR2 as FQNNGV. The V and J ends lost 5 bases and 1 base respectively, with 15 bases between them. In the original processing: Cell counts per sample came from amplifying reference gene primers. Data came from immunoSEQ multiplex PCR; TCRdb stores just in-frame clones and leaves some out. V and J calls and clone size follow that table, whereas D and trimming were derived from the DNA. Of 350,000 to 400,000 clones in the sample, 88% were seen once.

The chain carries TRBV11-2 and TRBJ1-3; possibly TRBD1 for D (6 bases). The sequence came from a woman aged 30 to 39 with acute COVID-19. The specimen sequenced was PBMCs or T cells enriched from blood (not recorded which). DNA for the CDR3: TGTGCCAGCAGCCCGCGGACAGCTTTTTCTGGAAACACCATATATTTT. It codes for CASSPRTAFSGNTIYF.